This is a list of T cell receptor beta chains from one sample in a study of blood T cells in healthy people across ages. Using its own MiXCR run on the 5' RACE reads, TCRdb lists one record per CDR3 protein. The sample comprises a few hundred thousand distinct CDR3 sequences, approximately 26% of which are singletons, and approximately 3.6% rests with the top ten. These sequences were also reported in another study, on T cells of mothers and their children.

The sample was blood. Source of these receptors: a boy younger than 10 in good health. Each CDR3 is given with its conserved first and last residue. D genes are given only for firm matches. The size entry is marked missing in some rows and otherwise reads once, few, many or a size class.

size: few
D: NA
J: TRBJ1-2
length: 16
V: TRBV6-5
CDR3: CASSYSIPGPNYGYTF
DNA: TGTGCCAGCAGTTACTCGATTCCCGGGCCCAACTATGGCTACACCTTC

size: NA
D: TRBD2
J: TRBJ2-3
length: 14
V: TRBV20-1
CDR3: CSARAASGGDTQYF
DNA: TGCAGTGCTAGGGCGGCTAGCGGTGGAGATACGCAGTATTTT

size: NA
D: TRBD2
J: TRBJ2-7
length: 13
V: TRBV20-1
CDR3: CSCGLAGNYEQYF
DNA: TGCAGTTGCGGACTAGCGGGAAACTACGAGCAGTACTTC

size: many
D: NA
J: TRBJ1-4
length: 12
V: TRBV30
CDR3: CAWSSLGEKLFF
DNA: TGTGCCTGGAGTTCCTTGGGTGAAAAACTGTTTTTT

size: few
D: TRBD2
J: TRBJ2-1
length: 16
V: TRBV29-1
CDR3: CSVPPFRLAASNEQFF
DNA: TGCAGCGTTCCTCCCTTCAGGCTAGCGGCCTCAAATGAGCAGTTCTTC

size: few
D: NA
J: TRBJ2-3
length: 13
V: TRBV20-1
CDR3: CSARDHDTDTQYF
DNA: TGCAGTGCTAGGGACCACGACACAGATACGCAGTATTTT

size: many
D: NA
J: TRBJ2-4
length: 15
V: TRBV4-3
CDR3: CASSQDRQGGSIQYF
DNA: TGCGCCAGCAGCCAAGATAGGCAGGGTGGGAGCATTCAGTACTTC

size: few
D: TRBD2
J: TRBJ2-5
length: 16
V: TRBV4-2
CDR3: CASSLGTTTSQETQYF
DNA: TGTGCCAGCAGCCTCGGGACTACCACCAGCCAAGAGACCCAGTACTTC

size: NA
D: TRBD1
J: TRBJ1-1
length: 15
V: TRBV2
CDR3: CASRPGQGMGTEAFF
DNA: TGTGCCAGCAGACCGGGACAGGGAATGGGTACTGAAGCTTTCTTT

size: NA
D: NA
J: TRBJ1-5
length: 15
V: TRBV5-1
CDR3: CASSVGSGAGQPQHF
DNA: TGCGCCAGCAGTGTTGGTTCTGGGGCCGGTCAGCCCCAGCATTTT

size: NA
D: NA
J: TRBJ1-5
length: 18
V: TRBV6-2/TRBV6-3
CDR3: CASSGWTSGMTSTDTQHF
DNA: TGTGCCAGCAGTGGATGGACTAGCGGGATGACTAGCACAGATACGCAGCATTTT

size: NA
D: NA
J: TRBJ2-1
length: 15
V: TRBV7-2
CDR3: CASSLVPSAYNEQFF
DNA: TGTGCCAGCAGCTTAGTACCTAGCGCGTACAATGAGCAGTTCTTC

size: NA
D: TRBD2
J: TRBJ2-3
length: 19
V: TRBV5-6
CDR3: CASSLDGVAGGLATDTQYF
DNA: TGTGCCAGCAGCTTGGACGGCGTAGCGGGGGGGCTTGCCACAGATACGCAGTATTTT

size: NA
D: TRBD1
J: TRBJ1-5
length: 15
V: TRBV15
CDR3: CATRGGTASNQPQHF
DNA: TGTGCCACCAGAGGGGGGACAGCAAGCAATCAGCCCCAGCATTTT

size: few
D: NA
J: TRBJ2-5
length: 16
V: TRBV5-1
CDR3: CASSRDPLREWETQYF
DNA: TGCGCCAGCAGCCGGGATCCCCTCAGGGAATGGGAGACCCAGTACTTC

size: NA
D: NA
J: TRBJ2-5
length: 13
V: TRBV25-1
CDR3: CASSGRALGTQYF
DNA: TGTGCCAGCTCGGGGCGTGCTCTGGGGACCCAGTACTTC

size: few
D: NA
J: TRBJ1-5
length: 15
V: TRBV4-3
CDR3: CASSQARGGNQPQHF
DNA: TGCGCCAGCAGCCAAGCCCGAGGGGGCAATCAGCCCCAGCATTTT

size: NA
D: NA
J: TRBJ1-5
length: 15
V: TRBV12-3/TRBV12-4
CDR3: CASSLFGMGNQPQHF
DNA: TGTGCCAGCAGTCTTTTCGGTATGGGCAATCAGCCCCAGCATTTT

size: many
D: NA
J: TRBJ2-6
length: 13
V: TRBV10-2
CDR3: CASSESRANVLTF
DNA: TGCGCCAGCAGTGAGTCGAGGGCCAACGTCCTGACTTTC

size: few
D: NA
J: TRBJ2-2
length: 16
V: TRBV6-5
CDR3: CASSYSTTRYTGELFF
DNA: TGTGCCAGCAGTTACTCGACGACTAGGTACACCGGGGAGCTGTTTTTT

size: NA
D: NA
J: TRBJ1-2
length: 12
V: TRBV29-1
CDR3: CSVPPGSGGYTF
DNA: TGCAGCGTCCCGCCGGGCTCCGGTGGCTACACCTTC

size: NA
D: TRBD1
J: TRBJ2-2
length: 15
V: TRBV12-5
CDR3: CASGWGTGATGELFF
DNA: TGTGCTAGTGGTTGGGGGACAGGGGCAACCGGGGAGCTGTTTTTT

size: few
D: TRBD1
J: TRBJ2-7
length: 15
V: TRBV6-2/TRBV6-3
CDR3: CASSDRDRSPYEQYF
DNA: TGTGCCAGCAGTGACCGGGACAGGTCTCCCTACGAGCAGTACTTC

size: few
D: NA
J: TRBJ2-1
length: 16
V: TRBV29-1
CDR3: CSVAGPAGSSYNEQFF
DNA: TGCAGCGTTGCTGGGCCAGCGGGTAGCTCCTACAATGAGCAGTTCTTC

size: NA
D: NA
J: TRBJ2-3
length: 15
V: TRBV9
CDR3: CASSVGKFSADTQYF
DNA: TGTGCCAGCAGCGTAGGGAAGTTCAGTGCAGATACGCAGTATTTT

size: few
D: NA
J: TRBJ2-7
length: 15
V: TRBV3-1
CDR3: CASSLQFRGAGEQYF
DNA: TGTGCCAGCAGCCTTCAATTCCGGGGGGCGGGGGAGCAGTACTTC

size: NA
D: NA
J: TRBJ2-7
length: 15
V: TRBV7-9
CDR3: CASLRDAVSQYEQYF
DNA: TGTGCCAGCTTACGAGACGCGGTCTCCCAATACGAGCAGTACTTC

size: many
D: TRBD1
J: TRBJ2-5
length: 14
V: TRBV7-9
CDR3: CASSLTGGQETQYF
DNA: TGTGCCAGCAGCTTGACAGGGGGCCAAGAGACCCAGTACTTC

size: NA
D: TRBD1
J: TRBJ1-4
length: 13
V: TRBV10-3
CDR3: CAISDRVGEKLFF
DNA: TGTGCCATCAGCGACAGGGTTGGTGAAAAACTGTTTTTT

size: few
D: TRBD1
J: TRBJ2-7
length: 17
V: TRBV15
CDR3: CATSRSRRQGMSYEQYF
DNA: TGTGCCACCAGCAGATCCCGGCGACAGGGTATGTCCTACGAGCAGTACTTC

size: NA
D: NA
J: TRBJ2-7
length: 13
V: TRBV27
CDR3: CASSLTDTYEQCF
DNA: TGTGCCAGCAGTTTAACAGATACCTACGAGCAGTGCTTC

size: few
D: NA
J: TRBJ2-7
length: 14
V: TRBV6-6
CDR3: CASSAGTHAYEQYF
DNA: TGTGCCAGCAGCGCCGGGACTCATGCCTACGAGCAGTACTTC